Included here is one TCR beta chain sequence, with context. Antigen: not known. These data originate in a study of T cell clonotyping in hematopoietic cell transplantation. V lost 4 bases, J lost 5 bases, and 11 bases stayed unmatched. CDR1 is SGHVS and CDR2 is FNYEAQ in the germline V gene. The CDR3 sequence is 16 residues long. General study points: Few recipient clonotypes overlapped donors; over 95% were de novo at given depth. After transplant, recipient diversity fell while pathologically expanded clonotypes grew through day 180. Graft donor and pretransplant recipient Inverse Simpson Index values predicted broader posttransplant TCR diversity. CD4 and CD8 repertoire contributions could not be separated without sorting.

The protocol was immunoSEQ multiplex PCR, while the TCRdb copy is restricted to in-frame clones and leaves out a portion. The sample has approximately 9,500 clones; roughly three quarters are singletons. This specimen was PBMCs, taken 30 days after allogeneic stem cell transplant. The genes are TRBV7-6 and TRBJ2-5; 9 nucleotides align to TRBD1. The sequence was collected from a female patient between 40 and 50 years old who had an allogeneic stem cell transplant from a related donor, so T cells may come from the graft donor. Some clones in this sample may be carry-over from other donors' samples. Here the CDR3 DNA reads TGTGCCAGCAGCTCCACCGGACAGGGGAGTGAGGAGACCCAGTACTTC. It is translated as CASSSTGQGSEETQYF.